The T cell receptor beta chain under discussion was sequenced for a study of T cell changes during pregnancy in multiple sclerosis. The assay was immunoSEQ multiplex PCR, and TCRdb's table has in-frame clones only and misses some. The data hold some 120,000 clones, with about 96% observed a single time. In germline, CDR1 is MGHRA, CDR2 YSYEKL. This CDR3 is built from 16 residues. The V gene lost 4 bases and the J gene lost 2 bases, with 18 bases spanning the gap. Sequences were derived from peripheral blood, sampled after pregnancy. The clonotype comes from a female donor with multiple sclerosis, enrolled in a pregnancy study. The chain uses TRBV4-1 and TRBJ2-7; a possible D gene is TRBD1 (6 bases). The CDR3 DNA reads as TGCGCCAGCAGCCGAGGACCCGGGACATTAACCTACGAGCAGTACTTC. It is translated as CASSRGPGTLTYEQYF.